This TCR beta chain was captured in a study of PD-1 blockade in classical Hodgkin lymphoma. General study results and limits: Reasons behind the repertoire differences stay unclear, perhaps disease activity or earlier therapy. Newly diagnosed patients reportedly trailed healthy donors in baseline TCR diversity.

Points on this clone: What it binds is not known.

The protocol was immunoSEQ multiplex PCR, while the TCRdb copy is restricted to in-frame clones and leaves out a portion. The sample comprises some 35,000 clones, approximately 90% of which are singletons, and about 0.22% rests with the top ten. The time point denotes: newly diagnosed, previously untreated cHL patient sample. It was by magnetic negative selection that CD4+ T cells were purified from thawed PBMCs. The authors compared against newly diagnosed, untreated classical Hodgkin lymphoma PBMCs. Germline V gene sequence: CDR1 LNHDA, CDR2 SQIVND (reference sequence). The CDR3 contains 14 residues. The ends lost 3 bases at V and 2 bases at J; junction bases unmatched: 2.

The sequence was collected from a human donor with classical Hodgkin lymphoma. The specimen was CD4+ T cells from blood. V and J are TRBV19 and TRBJ1-2, with 8 bases that match TRBD1. The CDR3 region is CASSIDRGNYGYTF. DNA for the CDR3: TGTGCCAGTAGTATTGACAGGGGAAACTATGGCTACACCTTC.